The clone carrying this T cell receptor beta chain was detected only a few times. The sample originates from a study of T-cell memory formation after mild COVID-19. CDR3 length equals 15 residues. The V end was cut by 1 base, the J end by 7 bases, with 11 bases between. In germline, CDR1 is LGHNA, CDR2 YSLEER. TCRdb itself ran the 5' RACE reads through MiXCR, one entry per CDR3 protein. This table holds fewer than 550,000 distinct CDR3 sequences, 15% to 25% found once. The clonotype comes from an adult woman who had mild COVID-19 (a few samples of this study predate the infection). Cell type and time point are not known. The sample comprised PBMCs or a T cell subset sorted from them (not recorded which). V is TRBV4-3 and J is TRBJ1-6; D is unclear. CDR3 coding DNA: TGCGCCAGCAGCCAAGCGACATCCATGAATTCACCCCTCCACTTT. Translating gives CASSQATSMNSPLHF.